The clone carrying this T cell receptor (beta chain) was found once. What it binds is not known. Measured with immunoSEQ multiplex PCR; TCRdb has only the in-frame clones, and not every one. Here the sample spans roughly 93,000 clones, 80% to 95% being singletons. After removal of 4 bases from V and 12 bases from J, the junction contained 2 bases not matched to a gene. Germline CDR1 SEHNR, CDR2 FQNEAQ (reference sequence). The CDR3 loop spans 12 amino acids. This sample is part of a study of graft-versus-host responses after intestinal transplantation. Points from the study as a whole: GvH clone levels peaked in circulation, and this peak was associated with early post-transplant HvG declines.

Sequenced here: unstimulated CD8+ T cells sorted from spleen or lymph node cells, sampled before intestinal transplant. This TCR derives from a human donor who received an intestinal transplant. The V and J genes are TRBV7-9 and TRBJ2-1; 11 bases agree with TRBD2. The CDR3 loop reads CASSSSGGPQFF. Written as DNA, the CDR3 is TGTGCCAGCAGCTCTAGCGGGGGGCCGCAGTTCTTC.